Listed below are T cell receptor beta chains from one sample, sequenced in a study of T cell responses to AZD1222 COVID-19 vaccine. Profiled with immunoSEQ multiplex PCR; TCRdb holds only in-frame clones, not every one. Of 70,000 to 85,000 clones listed, around 86% are singletons. The material sequenced was peripheral blood, taken on day 0 of AZD1222 vaccination. The receptors shown here come from an adult in good health. CDR3s include the opening cysteine and the closing phenylalanine or tryptophan. D genes are given only for firm matches. Clone size is not always given. Where it is, it says once, few, many or a class for expanded clones.

J: TRBJ2-7
D: .
V: TRBV3-1/TRBV3-2
size: .
CDR3: CASSQEYSWEQYF
DNA: TGTGCCAGCAGCCAAGAGTATTCCTGGGAGCAGTACTTC

J: TRBJ1-6
D: TRBD1
V: TRBV19
size: .
CDR3: CASKQGAGSPLHF
DNA: TGTGCCAGCAAACAGGGGGCCGGTTCACCCCTCCACTTT

J: TRBJ1-4
D: TRBD1
V: TRBV19
size: .
CDR3: CASSPDRGPPSTNEKLFF
DNA: TGTGCCAGTAGTCCGGACAGGGGTCCCCCTTCAACTAATGAAAAACTGTTTTTT

J: TRBJ1-4
D: TRBD1
V: TRBV29-1
size: .
CDR3: CSVDEGRTGGEKLFF
DNA: TGCAGCGTTGATGAGGGAAGGACAGGGGGTGAAAAACTGTTTTTT

J: TRBJ2-7
D: .
V: TRBV7-3
size: .
CDR3: CASSREPGHLYEQYF
DNA: TGTGCCAGCAGCCGAGAACCGGGACACCTCTACGAGCAGTACTTC

J: TRBJ1-6
D: .
V: TRBV7-3
size: .
CDR3: CASSLGGSQGSSPLHF
DNA: TGTGCCAGCAGCTTAGGGGGCAGTCAAGGGAGCTCACCCCTCCACTTT

J: TRBJ1-5
D: TRBD1
V: TRBV19
size: .
CDR3: CASSQGENHNQPQHF
DNA: TGTGCCAGTTCTCAGGGGGAGAATCACAATCAGCCCCAGCATTTT

J: TRBJ2-7
D: TRBD1
V: TRBV7-8
size: .
CDR3: CASSVGQGTYEQYF
DNA: TGTGCCAGCAGCGTAGGACAGGGGACTTACGAGCAGTACTTC

J: TRBJ2-7
D: TRBD1
V: TRBV7-9
size: .
CDR3: CASSLGQGTYEQYF
DNA: TGTGCCAGCAGCTTAGGACAGGGTACCTACGAGCAGTACTTC

J: TRBJ2-7
D: .
V: TRBV7-9
size: .
CDR3: CASSLLPGAEQYF
DNA: TGTGCCAGCAGCTTACTCCCGGGTGCTGAGCAGTACTTC

J: TRBJ2-3
D: TRBD2
V: TRBV30
size: .
CDR3: CAWSVGGRLDTQYF
DNA: TGTGCCTGGAGTGTGGGGGGGAGGTTGGATACGCAGTATTTT

J: TRBJ1-3
D: TRBD1
V: TRBV7-2
size: .
CDR3: CASSFRGTGNTIYF
DNA: TGTGCCAGCAGTTTCAGGGGGACTGGAAACACCATATATTTT

J: TRBJ2-7
D: TRBD1
V: TRBV3-1/TRBV3-2
size: once
CDR3: CASTGTGTGKYEQYF
DNA: TGTGCCAGCACAGGTACCGGGACAGGGAAATACGAGCAGTACTTC

J: TRBJ2-7
D: TRBD1
V: TRBV5-4
size: .
CDR3: CASSLDRGHYEQYF
DNA: TGTGCCAGCAGCTTGGATAGGGGGCACTACGAGCAGTACTTC

J: TRBJ1-2
D: .
V: TRBV4-3
size: few
CDR3: CASSQSGASNYGYTF
DNA: TGCGCCAGCAGCCAGTCAGGGGCGTCCAACTATGGCTACACCTTC

J: TRBJ1-1
D: .
V: TRBV6-5
size: .
CDR3: CASSSGDANTEAFF
DNA: TGTGCCAGCAGTTCGGGGGATGCCAACACTGAAGCTTTCTTT

J: TRBJ2-3
D: TRBD2
V: TRBV7-9
size: .
CDR3: CASSLALVQRELDTQYF
DNA: TGTGCCAGCAGCTTAGCGCTGGTACAGCGGGAGTTAGATACGCAGTATTTT